This T cell receptor beta chain was captured in a study of blood T cell repertoires in COVID-19. Whole-study context: Collection of acute and convalescent COVID-19 samples took place in the United States, Italy and Spain.

This CDR3 is built from 17 residues. Germline V gene sequence: CDR1 SGHRS, CDR2 YFSETQ. The trim removed 4 bases at V and 0 bases at J, leaving 9 bases unmatched. Under the authors' procedure: Counts of nucleated cells, estimated from reference gene primer amplification, were obtained. TCRdb's table, derived via immunoSEQ multiplex PCR, lists solely in-frame clones and lacks some. That table is the source of V, J and clone size, and D and trimming were worked out from the DNA. The table lists more than 250,000 clones, 70% to 90% of them singletons, with under 2.5% in the top ten. Participants spanned ages about 18 to 100 years and resided in fewer than 30 US areas.

This rearrangement joins TRBV5-1 to TRBJ2-4; 8 nucleotides agree with TRBD1. This TCR derives from a man aged 30 to 45 who had recovered from COVID-19. Sequences were obtained from PBMCs or T cells enriched from blood (not recorded which). In nucleotides, the CDR3 is TGCGCCAGCAGCACACGGACAGGGACCCAAGCCAAAAACATTCAGTACTTC. Its translation: CASSTRTGTQAKNIQYF.